This T cell receptor (beta chain) was sequenced in a study of CD8+CD57+ T cells in acquired aplastic anemia. Study as a whole: CD4+ and CD8+ cells, once sorted, gave DNA averaging approximately 3 ug.

Patients included in sequencing had previously demonstrated CD8+CD57+ cell expansion by flow cytometry. This clonotype was found once. Its antigen is not identified. This may arise from a read error, as a much more abundant clone is one base away. Findings of the study overall: Patients shared around 31 CD8+ CDR3 sequences with controls.

Germline CDR1 reads LNHDA; CDR2 reads SQIVND (reference sequence). The CDR3 runs to 14 residues. Genomic DNA served as template for TCR beta VDJ and CDR3 profiling. In TCRdb, the reads were re-called with MiXCR into one record per CDR3 protein. The data show 450,000 to 550,000 distinct CDR3 sequences, around 32% seen once. The sample comprised sorted CD4+, CD8+, or CD8+CD57+ T cells (not recorded which) from PBMCs. The sequence derives from a human donor with aplastic anemia. This chain links TRBV19 with TRBJ2-2, with D perhaps given as TRBD1 or TRBD2 (5 bases each). As DNA, the CDR3 is TGTGCCGGTAGGGGCGCGGGTGACACCGGGGAGCTGTTTTTT. Protein product: CAGRGAGDTGELFF.